This entry features one T cell receptor (beta chain) sequence. Its specificity is unknown. Presence of unique molecular identifiers characterized the TCR beta cDNA libraries. T cells numbering about 0.85 to 10 million yielded cDNA molecules that totaled about 500,000. TCRdb redid the calling of the PCR reads with MiXCR, one entry per CDR3 protein. The repertoire holds 350,000 to 450,000 distinct CDR3 sequences, with over 30% as singletons. These data belong to a study of post-analysis software for immune sequencing data. Study-wide background: The courses of disease that were included comprised relapsing-remitting, secondary progressive and progressive-relapsing multiple sclerosis.

Germline V lookup: CDR1 LNHNV, CDR2 YYDKDF (reference sequence). This CDR3 is built from 15 residues. V was shortened by 1 base and J by 2 bases, with 11 bases between the two germline ends. Study observations and caveats: Pronounced co-clustering by F measure was evident among identically batched samples. Significantly lower normalized Chao1 diversity was found in patients with multiple sclerosis relative to controls. Higher frequency in patients than in controls was seen for roughly 5 TRBV segments, with TRBV5-6, TRBV5-1 and TRBV20-1 among them.

This TCR was recovered from a girl aged 2 to 10 with multiple sclerosis. The rearrangement links TRBV15 to TRBJ2-5; D unresolved. The specimen was blood. Written as DNA, the CDR3 is TGTGCCACCAGCAGAGGATTCGGCGGACAAGAGACCCAGTACTTC. It codes for CATSRGFGGQETQYF.